The clone carrying this TCR beta chain showed up many times. This specimen belongs to a study of tumor-infiltrating lymphocytes in oesophageal squamous cell carcinoma. MiXCR was run by TCRdb on the PCR reads, yielding one entry per CDR3 protein. The profile shows 23,000 or so distinct CDR3 sequences, about 35% of them singletons. Unmatched junction bases numbered 6, after V lost 4 bases and J lost 7 bases. Germline assignment: CDR1 SGHDN and CDR2 FVKESK. This CDR3 has 15 residues. This sequence joins TRBV14 and TRBJ2-4; 11 positions agree with TRBD2. The sequence came from a female donor with esophageal squamous cell carcinoma. Sequenced sample: esophageal tumor tissue. The CDR3 DNA sequence: TGTGCCAGCAGCCTCCGACTAGCGGGAAGCAACATTCAGTACTTC. Translation gives CASSLRLAGSNIQYF. Supplemented by reference TRBV14 and TRBJ2-4, the full variable domain reads EAGVTQFPSHSVIEKGQTVTLRCDPISGHDNLYWYRRVMGKEIKFLLHFVKESKQDESGMPNNRFLAERTGGTYSTLKVQPAELEDSGVYFCASSLRLAGSNIQYFGAGTRLSVL.